This TCR beta chain was identified in a study of blood T cell repertoires in COVID-19. On the study more broadly: Sites in the United States, Italy and Spain provided acute and convalescent COVID-19 samples.

Assay: immunoSEQ multiplex PCR; the TCRdb copy retains only in-frame clones and omits some. The table shows 160,000 or so clones, with roughly 74% occurring only once. The sequencing input was peripheral blood. This receptor was obtained from a woman older than 75 with acute or convalescent COVID-19.

In nucleotides, the CDR3 is TGTGCCTGGAGTTGGTCGTCGACAGCGGGTGAAAAACTGTTTTTT. Protein product: CAWSWSSTAGEKLFF. This rearrangement joins TRBV30 to TRBJ1-4; the D gene is possibly TRBD1 (5 bases). Germline V gene sequence: CDR1 GTSNPN, CDR2 SVGIG (reference sequence). Trimming stripped 2 bases from V and 7 bases from J, with 17 bases between. The CDR3 is made up of 15 amino acids.